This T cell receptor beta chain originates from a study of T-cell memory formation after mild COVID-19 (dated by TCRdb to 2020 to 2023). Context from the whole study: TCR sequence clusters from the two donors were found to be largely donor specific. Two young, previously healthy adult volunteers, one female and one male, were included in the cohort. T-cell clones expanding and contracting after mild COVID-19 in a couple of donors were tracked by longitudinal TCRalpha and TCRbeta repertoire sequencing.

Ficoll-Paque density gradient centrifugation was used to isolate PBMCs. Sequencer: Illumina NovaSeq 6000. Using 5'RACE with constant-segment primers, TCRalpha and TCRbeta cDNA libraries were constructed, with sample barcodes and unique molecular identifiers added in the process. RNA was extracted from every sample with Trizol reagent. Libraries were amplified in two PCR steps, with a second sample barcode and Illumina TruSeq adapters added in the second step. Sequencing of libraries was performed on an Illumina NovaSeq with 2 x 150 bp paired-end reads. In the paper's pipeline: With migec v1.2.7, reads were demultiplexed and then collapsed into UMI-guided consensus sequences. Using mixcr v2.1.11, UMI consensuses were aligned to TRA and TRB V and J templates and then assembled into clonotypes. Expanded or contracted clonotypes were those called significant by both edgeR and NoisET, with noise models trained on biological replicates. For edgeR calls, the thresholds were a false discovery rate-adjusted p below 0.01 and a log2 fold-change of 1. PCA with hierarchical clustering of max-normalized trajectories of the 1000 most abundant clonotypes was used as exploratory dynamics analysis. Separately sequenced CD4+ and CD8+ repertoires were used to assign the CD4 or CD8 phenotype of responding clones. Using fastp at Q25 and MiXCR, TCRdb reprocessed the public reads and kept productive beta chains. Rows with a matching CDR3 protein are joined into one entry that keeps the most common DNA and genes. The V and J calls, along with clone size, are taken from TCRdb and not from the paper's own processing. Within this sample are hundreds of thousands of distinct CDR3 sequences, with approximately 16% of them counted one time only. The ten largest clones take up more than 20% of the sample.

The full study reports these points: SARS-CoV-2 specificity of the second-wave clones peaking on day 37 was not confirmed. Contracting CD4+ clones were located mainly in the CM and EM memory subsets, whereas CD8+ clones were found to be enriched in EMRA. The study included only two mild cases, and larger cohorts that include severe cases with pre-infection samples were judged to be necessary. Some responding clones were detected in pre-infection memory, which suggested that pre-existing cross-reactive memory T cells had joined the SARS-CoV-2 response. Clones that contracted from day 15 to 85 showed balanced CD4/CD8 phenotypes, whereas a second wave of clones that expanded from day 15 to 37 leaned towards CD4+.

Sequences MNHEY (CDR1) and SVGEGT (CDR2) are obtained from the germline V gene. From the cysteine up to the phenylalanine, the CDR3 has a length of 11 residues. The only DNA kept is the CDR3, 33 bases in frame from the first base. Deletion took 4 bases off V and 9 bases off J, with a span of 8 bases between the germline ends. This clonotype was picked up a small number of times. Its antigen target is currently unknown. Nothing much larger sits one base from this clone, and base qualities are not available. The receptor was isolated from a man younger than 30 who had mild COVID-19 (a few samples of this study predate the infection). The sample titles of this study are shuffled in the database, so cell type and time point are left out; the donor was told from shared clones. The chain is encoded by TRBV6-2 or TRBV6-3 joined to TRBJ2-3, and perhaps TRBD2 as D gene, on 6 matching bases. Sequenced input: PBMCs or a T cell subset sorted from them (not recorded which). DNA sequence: TGTGCCAGCAGTTTTGGAGGGACGCAGTATTTT. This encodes CASSFGGTQYF.